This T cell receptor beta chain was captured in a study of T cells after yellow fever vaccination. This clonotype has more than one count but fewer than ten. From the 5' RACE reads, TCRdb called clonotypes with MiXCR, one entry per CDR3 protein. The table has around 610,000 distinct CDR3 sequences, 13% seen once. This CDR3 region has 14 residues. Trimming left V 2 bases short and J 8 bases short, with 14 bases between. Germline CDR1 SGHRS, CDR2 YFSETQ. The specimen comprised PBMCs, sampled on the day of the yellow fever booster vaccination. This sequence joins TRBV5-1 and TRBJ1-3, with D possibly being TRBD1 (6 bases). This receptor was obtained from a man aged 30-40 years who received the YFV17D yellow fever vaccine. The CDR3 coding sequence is TGCGCCAGCAGCTTAGCAGGGGAGACGGACACCATATATTTT. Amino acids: CASSLAGETDTIYF.